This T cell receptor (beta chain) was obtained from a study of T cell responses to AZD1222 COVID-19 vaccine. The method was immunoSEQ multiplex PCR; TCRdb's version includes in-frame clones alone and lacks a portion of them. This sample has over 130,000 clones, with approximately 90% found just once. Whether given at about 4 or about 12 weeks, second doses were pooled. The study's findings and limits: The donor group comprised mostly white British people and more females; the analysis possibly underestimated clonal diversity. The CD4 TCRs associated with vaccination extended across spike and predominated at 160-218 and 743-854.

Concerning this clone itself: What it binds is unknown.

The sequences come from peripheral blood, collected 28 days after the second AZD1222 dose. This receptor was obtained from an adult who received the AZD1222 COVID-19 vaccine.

The CDR3 reads CASSLDNVGYEQYF. The CDR3 region has the DNA TGTGCCAGCAGCTTAGATAACGTTGGCTACGAGCAGTACTTC. V and J are TRBV7-9 and TRBJ2-7; D remains ambiguous. V lost 1 base, J lost 3 bases, and 10 bases lay in between. Germline CDR1 SEHNR, CDR2 FQNEAQ (reference sequence). This CDR3 region has 14 residues.